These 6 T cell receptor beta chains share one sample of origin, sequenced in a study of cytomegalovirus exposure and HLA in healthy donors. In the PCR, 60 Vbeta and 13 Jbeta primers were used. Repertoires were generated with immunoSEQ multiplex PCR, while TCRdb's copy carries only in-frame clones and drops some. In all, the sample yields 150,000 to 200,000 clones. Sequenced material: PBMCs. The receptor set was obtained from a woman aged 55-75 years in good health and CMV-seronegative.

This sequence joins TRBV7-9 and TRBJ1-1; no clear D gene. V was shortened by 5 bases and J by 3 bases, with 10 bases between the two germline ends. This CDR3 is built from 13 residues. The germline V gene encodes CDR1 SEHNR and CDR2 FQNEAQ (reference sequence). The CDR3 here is CASSQTGYTEAFF. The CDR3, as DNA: TGTGCCAGCAGCCAAACGGGGTACACTGAAGCTTTCTTT.

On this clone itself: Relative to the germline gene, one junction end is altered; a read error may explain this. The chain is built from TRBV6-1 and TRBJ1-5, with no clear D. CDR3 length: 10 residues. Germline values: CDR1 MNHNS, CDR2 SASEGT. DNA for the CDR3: TGTGCCAGCAGTAGTCAGACCCAGCATTTT. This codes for CASSSQTQHF.

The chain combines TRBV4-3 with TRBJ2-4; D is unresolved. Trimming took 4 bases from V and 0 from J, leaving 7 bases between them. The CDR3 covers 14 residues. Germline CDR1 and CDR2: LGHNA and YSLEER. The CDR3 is CASSPTRAKNIQYF. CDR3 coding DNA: TGCGCCAGCAGCCCGACAAGAGCCAAAAACATTCAGTACTTC.

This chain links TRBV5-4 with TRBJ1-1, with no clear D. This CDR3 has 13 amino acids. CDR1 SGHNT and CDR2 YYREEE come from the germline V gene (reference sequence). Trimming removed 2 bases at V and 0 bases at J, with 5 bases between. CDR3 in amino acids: CASSLQLNTEAFF. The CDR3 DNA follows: TGTGCCAGCAGCTTACAACTGAACACTGAAGCTTTCTTT.

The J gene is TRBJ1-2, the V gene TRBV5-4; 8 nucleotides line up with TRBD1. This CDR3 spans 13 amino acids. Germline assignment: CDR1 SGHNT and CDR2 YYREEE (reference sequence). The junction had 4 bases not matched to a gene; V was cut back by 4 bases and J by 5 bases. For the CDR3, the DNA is TGTGCCAGCAGCATGGACAGGGAGTATGGCTACACCTTC. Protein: CASSMDREYGYTF.

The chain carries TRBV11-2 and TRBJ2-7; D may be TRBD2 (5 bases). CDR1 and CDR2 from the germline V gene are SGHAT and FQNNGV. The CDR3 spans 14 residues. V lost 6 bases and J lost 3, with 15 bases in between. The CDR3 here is CASRREGFRYEQYF. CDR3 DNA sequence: TGTGCCAGCAGGCGCGAGGGATTTCGCTACGAGCAGTACTTC.